This TCR beta chain came from a study of metastatic and nonmetastatic thyroid tumors. Overall study results and limits: According to reports, the diversity of TCR beta was significantly higher in malignant thyroid tumors than in benign nodules, and this held in both blood and tumor samples.

Trimming left V 6 bases short and J 4 bases short, with 12 bases between. This CDR3 comprises 13 residues. Looked up from germline, CDR1 is MNHEY and CDR2 is SVGEGT. TCRdb re-processed the PCR reads through MiXCR. The data contain just over 14,000 clones, around 3.6% of them seen just once; the ten biggest clones take up roughly a quarter. Every patient underwent thyroid surgery untreated. A few counts support this clone. The antigen remains unidentified. Sequenced input: tumor tissue. This clonotype was obtained from a female donor with papillary thyroid cancer or a benign thyroid nodule (not recorded which). Some clones in this sample may be carry-over from other donors' samples. V is TRBV6-2 or TRBV6-3 and J is TRBJ2-5, with a possible D match to TRBD2 (6 bases). The CDR3 nucleotides read TGTGCCAGCAGCCGGGGACTGGGAGAGACCCAGTACTTC. This gives the protein CASSRGLGETQYF.